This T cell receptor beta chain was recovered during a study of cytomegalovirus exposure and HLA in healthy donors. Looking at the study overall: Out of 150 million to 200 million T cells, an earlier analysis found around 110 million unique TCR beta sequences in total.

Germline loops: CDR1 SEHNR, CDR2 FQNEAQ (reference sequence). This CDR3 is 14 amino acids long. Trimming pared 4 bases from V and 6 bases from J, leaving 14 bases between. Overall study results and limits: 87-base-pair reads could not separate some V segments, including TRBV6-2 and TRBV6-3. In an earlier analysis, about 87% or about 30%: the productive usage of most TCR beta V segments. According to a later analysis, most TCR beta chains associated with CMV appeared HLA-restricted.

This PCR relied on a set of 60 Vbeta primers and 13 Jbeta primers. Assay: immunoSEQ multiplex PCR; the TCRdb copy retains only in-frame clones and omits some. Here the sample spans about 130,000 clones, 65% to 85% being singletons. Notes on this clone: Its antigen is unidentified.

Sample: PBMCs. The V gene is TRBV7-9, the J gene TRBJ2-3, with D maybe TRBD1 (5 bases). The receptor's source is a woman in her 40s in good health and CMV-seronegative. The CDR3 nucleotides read TGTGCCAGCAGCTCCCCTAAAAAGGGGGATACGCAGTATTTT. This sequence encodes CASSSPKKGDTQYF.